The 11 T cell receptor beta chains listed next were all sequenced from one sample in a study of T cells in localized non-small cell lung cancer. TCRdb's copy holds only in-frame clones and misses some; the assay was immunoSEQ multiplex PCR. The sample has 45,000 to 60,000 clones; around 83% are singletons. The starting material was peripheral blood, obtained before any cancer treatment. Every receptor here comes from a female donor over 55 with stage II squamous cell lung carcinoma.

The V gene is TRBV2, the J gene TRBJ2-3; D is possibly TRBD2 (6 bases). CDR1 is SNHLY and CDR2 is FYNNEI in the germline V gene. Trimming removed 6 bases at V and 4 bases at J, with 11 bases between. CDR3 size: 13 residues. The CDR3 DNA sequence: TGTGCCAGCAGCCTCGGGGGTGCAGATACGCAGTATTTT. It encodes CASSLGGADTQYF.

The chain couples TRBV12-5 to TRBJ2-2, with D perhaps being TRBD1 or TRBD2 (5 bases each). Germline assignment: CDR1 LGHNT and CDR2 FRNRAP. V was trimmed by 7 bases and J by 13 bases, leaving 19 bases between them. The CDR3 has 13 residues. In DNA, the CDR3 is TGTGCTAGTGCCTCCCCCCTCAGGGACGGGCTGTTTTTT. It yields the protein CASASPLRDGLFF.

V usage is TRBV7-8 and J usage is TRBJ1-5, with D possibly TRBD1 on 6 matching bases. Germline V lookup: CDR1 SGHVS, CDR2 FQNEAQ. Trimming removed 4 bases from V and 4 bases from J, with 11 bases in between. The CDR3 has 14 residues. Here the CDR3 reads CASSSGHPNQPQHF. For the CDR3, the DNA is TGTGCCAGCAGCTCGGGACATCCGAATCAGCCCCAGCATTTT.

The gene calls are TRBV18 and TRBJ1-5; 8 positions match TRBD1. Trimming took 1 base from V and 7 from J; bases not matched to a gene: 9. There are 16 residues in the CDR3. Germline lookup yields CDR1 KGHSH and CDR2 LQKENI. CDR3 loop: CASSPRQQGVGQPQHF. The CDR3 coding sequence is TGTGCCAGCTCACCACGCCAACAGGGGGTAGGGCAGCCCCAGCATTTT.

This clone has a single count. The chain recombines TRBV19 with TRBJ1-1; 8 nucleotides match TRBD1. CDR3 size: 14 residues. After removal of 6 bases from V and 1 base from J, the junction contained 4 bases not matched to a gene. Germline CDR1 LNHDA, CDR2 SQIVND (reference sequence). This CDR3 is CASSPTGGNTEAFF. The CDR3 region has the DNA TGTGCCAGTAGCCCCACAGGGGGGAACACTGAAGCTTTCTTT.

The chain combines TRBV6-4 with TRBJ2-2; no definite D call. V was shortened by 7 bases and J by 0 bases, with 9 bases between the two germline ends. CDR1 and CDR2 from the germline V gene are MRHNA and SNTAGT. CDR3 length equals 14 residues. Here the CDR3 reads CASKVSPNTGELFF. The CDR3, as DNA: TGTGCCAGCAAGGTTAGCCCGAACACCGGGGAGCTGTTTTTT.

J is TRBJ2-7 and V is TRBV6-4, with 8 bases matching TRBD2. V was clipped by 5 bases and J by 2 bases; unmatched bases: 11. Germline values: CDR1 MRHNA, CDR2 SNTAGT. The CDR3 has 16 amino acids. In DNA, the CDR3 is TGTGCCAGCAGTTCCTTATGCGGGGGGAAGACCTACGAGCAGTACTTC. Protein product: CASSSLCGGKTYEQYF.

The V and J genes are TRBV4-1 and TRBJ1-1; D is unclear. The V and J ends lost 0 bases and 10 bases respectively, with 15 bases between them. The CDR3 extends over 14 amino acids. Looked up from germline, CDR1 is MGHRA and CDR2 is YSYEKL. CDR3 bases: TGCGCCAGCAGCCAAGAGGGCCCTTTGGGTGGAGCTTTCTTT. It translates to CASSQEGPLGGAFF.

The J gene is TRBJ1-5, the V gene TRBV12-5; D ambiguous. Germline lookup yields CDR1 LGHNT and CDR2 FRNRAP. The CDR3 is 16 amino acids. Trimming stripped 0 bases from V and 4 bases from J, with 13 bases between. In DNA form, the CDR3 reads TGTGCTAGTGGTTTGGTACGAACGGAGCTTAATCAGCCCCAGCATTTT. This translates into CASGLVRTELNQPQHF.

The chain links TRBV4-3 to TRBJ1-4, with 8 bases fitting TRBD1. The V and J ends lost 3 bases and 2 bases, in that order; junction bases with no gene match: 5. This CDR3 is built from 16 residues. CDR1 is LGHNA and CDR2 is YSLEER in the germline V gene. This CDR3 reads CASSQYGQGTNEKLFF. The CDR3 region has the DNA TGCGCCAGCAGCCAGTACGGACAGGGCACTAATGAAAAACTGTTTTTT.

The V gene is TRBV29-1, the J gene TRBJ1-2; 11 bases line up with TRBD1. Germline V lookup: CDR1 SQVTM, CDR2 ANQGSEA. This CDR3 has 11 residues. V trimming: 6 bases; J trimming: 8 bases; junction bases outside the gene matches: 2. This CDR3 is CSVGQGEGYTF. The CDR3 coding sequence is TGCAGCGTGGGACAGGGGGAAGGCTACACCTTC.